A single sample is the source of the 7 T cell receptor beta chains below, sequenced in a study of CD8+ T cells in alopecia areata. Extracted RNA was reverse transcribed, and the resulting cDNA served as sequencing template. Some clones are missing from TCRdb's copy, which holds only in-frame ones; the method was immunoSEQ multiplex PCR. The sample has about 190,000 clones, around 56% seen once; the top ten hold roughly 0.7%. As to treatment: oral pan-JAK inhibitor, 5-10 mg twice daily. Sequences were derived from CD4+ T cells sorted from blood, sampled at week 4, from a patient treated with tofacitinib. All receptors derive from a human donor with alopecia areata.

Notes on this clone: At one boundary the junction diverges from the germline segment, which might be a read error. The CDR3 nucleotides are TGCGCCAGCACTCCCCCCGGCCGTCCTCGTTTC. Translation: CASTPPGRPRF. The V and J genes are TRBV23-1 and TRBJ2-7, with D hard to call. TRBV23-1 is placed among ORFs of uncertain function. This CDR3 region has 11 residues.

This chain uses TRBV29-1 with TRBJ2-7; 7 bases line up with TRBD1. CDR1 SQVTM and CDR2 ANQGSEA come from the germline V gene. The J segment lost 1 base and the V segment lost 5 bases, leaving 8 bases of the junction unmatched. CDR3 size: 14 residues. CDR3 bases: TGCAGCGTTCAACAGGGGTCGCGTTCCTACGAGCAGTACTTC. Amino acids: CSVQQGSRSYEQYF.

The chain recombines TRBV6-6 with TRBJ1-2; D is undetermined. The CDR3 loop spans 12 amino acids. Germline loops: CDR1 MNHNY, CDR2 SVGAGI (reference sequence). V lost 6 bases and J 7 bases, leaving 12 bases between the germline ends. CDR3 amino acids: CASSSNPSGYTF. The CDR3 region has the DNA TGTGCCAGCAGCTCCAACCCGAGTGGCTACACCTTC.

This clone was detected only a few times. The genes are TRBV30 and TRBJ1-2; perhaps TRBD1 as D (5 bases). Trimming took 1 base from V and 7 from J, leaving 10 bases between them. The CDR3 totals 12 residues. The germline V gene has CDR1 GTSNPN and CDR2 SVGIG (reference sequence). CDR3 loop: CAWSAGVGGYTF. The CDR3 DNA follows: TGTGCCTGGAGTGCGGGGGTTGGTGGCTACACCTTC.

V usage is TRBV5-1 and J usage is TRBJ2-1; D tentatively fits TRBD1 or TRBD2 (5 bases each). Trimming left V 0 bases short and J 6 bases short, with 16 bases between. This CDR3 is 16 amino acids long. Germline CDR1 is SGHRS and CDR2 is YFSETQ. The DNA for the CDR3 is TGCGCCAGCAGCTTGGTCGGGGACCAAAAATTCAATGAGCAGTTCTTC. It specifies CASSLVGDQKFNEQFF.

The DNA of the CDR3 is TGCGCCAGCAGCTTGGGACTGGCTAGCAATCAGCCCCAGCATTTT. Translating gives CASSLGLASNQPQHF. The chain employs TRBV5-1 and TRBJ1-5, with D unclear. CDR3 length equals 15 residues. V lost 0 bases and J 0 bases, leaving 7 bases between the germline ends. The V gene's germline CDR1 is SGHRS and CDR2 YFSETQ.

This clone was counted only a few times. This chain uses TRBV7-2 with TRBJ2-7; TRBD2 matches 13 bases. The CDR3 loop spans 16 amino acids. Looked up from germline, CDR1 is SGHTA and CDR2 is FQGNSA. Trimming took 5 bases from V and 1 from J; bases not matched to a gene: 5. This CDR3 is CASSARLAGGSYEQYF. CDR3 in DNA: TGTGCCAGCAGCGCGCGACTAGCGGGGGGTTCCTACGAGCAGTACTTC.